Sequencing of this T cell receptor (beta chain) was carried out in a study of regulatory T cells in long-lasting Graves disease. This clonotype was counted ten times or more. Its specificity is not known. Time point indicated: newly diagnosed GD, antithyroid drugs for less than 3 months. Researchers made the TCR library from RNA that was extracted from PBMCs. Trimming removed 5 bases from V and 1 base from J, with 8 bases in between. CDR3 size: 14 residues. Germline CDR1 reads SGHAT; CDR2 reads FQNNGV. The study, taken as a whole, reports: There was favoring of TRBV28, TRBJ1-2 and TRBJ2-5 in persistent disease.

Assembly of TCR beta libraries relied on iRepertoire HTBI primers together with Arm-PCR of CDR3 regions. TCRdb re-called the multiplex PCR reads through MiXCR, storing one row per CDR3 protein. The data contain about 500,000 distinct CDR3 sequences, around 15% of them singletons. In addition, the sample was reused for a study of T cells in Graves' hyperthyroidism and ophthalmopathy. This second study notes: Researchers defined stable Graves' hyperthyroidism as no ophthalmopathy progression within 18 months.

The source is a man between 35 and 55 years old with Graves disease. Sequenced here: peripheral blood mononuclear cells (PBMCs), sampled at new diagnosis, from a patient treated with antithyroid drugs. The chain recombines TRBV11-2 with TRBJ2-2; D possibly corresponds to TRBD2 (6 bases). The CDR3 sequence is CASSRRGNTGELFF. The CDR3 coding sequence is TGTGCCAGCAGCAGGAGGGGGAACACCGGGGAGCTGTTTTTT.